This paragraph reports one T cell receptor beta chain. The target antigen is unknown. The sample's time point: week 3, after first cycle of checkpoint inhibitor. The method was immunoSEQ multiplex PCR; TCRdb's version includes in-frame clones alone and lacks a portion of them. Found here are roughly 9,700 clones, more than 85% of them singletons; the top ten hold around 4%. These data originate in a study of blood T cell dynamics during melanoma immunotherapy. Study summary: Patients with metastatic melanoma got pembrolizumab or nivolumab-ipilimumab as first-line care. Findings and caveats of the study: PBMC repertoires of eventual disease-control patients split at W3 into clonality or diversity gains.

The CDR3 runs 14 residues. In germline, CDR1 is SGHRS, CDR2 YFSETQ. Trimming took off 7 bases at V and 8 bases at J, with 19 bases between the two ends. The material was blood, obtained from a patient treated with checkpoint blockade. This sequence originates from a human donor with melanoma. This chain links TRBV5-1 with TRBJ2-1; the D gene is possibly TRBD1 (6 bases). The CDR3 nucleotides are TGCGCCAGCGCCAATACAGGGTTGTGGGATGAGCAGTTCTTC. This gives the protein CASANTGLWDEQFF.